The source of this T cell receptor beta chain is a study of T cells in women clearing cervical HPV infection. TCRdb's copy holds only in-frame clones and misses some; the assay was immunoSEQ multiplex PCR. The specimen's table records tens of thousands of clones. Whole-study findings and limits: TRBV6-7 abundance was lower in cases than controls (around 0.1% versus 0.15%). Repertoire richness, not evenness, was significantly elevated in CIN3+ cases versus controls.

To note about this clone: Its antigen is as yet unknown. Sequencing ends 3 residues short of the CDR3 end; the germline J gene provides the rest.

Trimming cost V 7 bases and J 0 bases, with 9 bases left between them. Germline values: CDR1 ENHRY, CDR2 SYGVKD. The CDR3 covers 13 residues. V and J are TRBV10-3 and TRBJ1-1, with a possible D match to TRBD1 (5 bases). The TCR comes from a woman aged 18-70 years with a cervical HPV16 infection that either progressed to CIN3+ or cleared (not recorded which). The sample was blood buffy coat. The DNA read from the CDR3 is TGTGCCATCACGGCAGGGATGAACACTGAA. Translated: CAITAGMNTE. The whole CDR3 sequence reads CAITAGMNTEAFF.